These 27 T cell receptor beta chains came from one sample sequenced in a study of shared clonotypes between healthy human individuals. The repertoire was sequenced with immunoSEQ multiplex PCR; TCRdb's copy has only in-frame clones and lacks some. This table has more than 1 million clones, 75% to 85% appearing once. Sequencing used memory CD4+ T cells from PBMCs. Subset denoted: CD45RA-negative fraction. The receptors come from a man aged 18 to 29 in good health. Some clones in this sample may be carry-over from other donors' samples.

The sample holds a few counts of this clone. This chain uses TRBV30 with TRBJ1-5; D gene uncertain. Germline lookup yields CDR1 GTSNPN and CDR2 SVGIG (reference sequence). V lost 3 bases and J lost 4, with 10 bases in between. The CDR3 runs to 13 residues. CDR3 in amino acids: CAWRADPNQPQHF. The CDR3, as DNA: TGTGCCTGGAGGGCGGATCCGAATCAGCCCCAGCATTTT.

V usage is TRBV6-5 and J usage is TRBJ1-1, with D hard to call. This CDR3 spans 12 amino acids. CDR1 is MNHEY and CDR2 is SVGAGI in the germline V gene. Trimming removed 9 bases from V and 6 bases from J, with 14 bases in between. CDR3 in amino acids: CASRNPVAEAFF. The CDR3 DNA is TGTGCCAGTAGAAACCCCGTGGCTGAAGCTTTCTTT.

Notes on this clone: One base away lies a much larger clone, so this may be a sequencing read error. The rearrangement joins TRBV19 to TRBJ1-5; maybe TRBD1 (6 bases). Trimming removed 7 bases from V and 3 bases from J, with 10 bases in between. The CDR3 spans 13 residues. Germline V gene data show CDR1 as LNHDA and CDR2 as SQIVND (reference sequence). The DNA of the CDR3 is TGTGCCAGTAACGCAGGGGTCAATCAGCCCCAGCATTTT. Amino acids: CASNAGVNQPQHF.

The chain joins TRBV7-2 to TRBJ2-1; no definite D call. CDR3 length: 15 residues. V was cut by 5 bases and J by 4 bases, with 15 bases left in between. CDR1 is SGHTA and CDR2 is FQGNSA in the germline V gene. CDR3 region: CASSRAFTPYNEQFF. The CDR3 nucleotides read TGTGCCAGCAGCCGCGCCTTTACCCCTTACAATGAGCAGTTCTTC.

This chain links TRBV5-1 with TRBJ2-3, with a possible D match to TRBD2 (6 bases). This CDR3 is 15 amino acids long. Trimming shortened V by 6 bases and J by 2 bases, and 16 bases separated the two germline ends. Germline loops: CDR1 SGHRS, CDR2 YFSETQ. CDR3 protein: CASTRSGLPTDTQYF. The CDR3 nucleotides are TGCGCCAGCACAAGATCGGGACTTCCCACAGATACGCAGTATTTT.

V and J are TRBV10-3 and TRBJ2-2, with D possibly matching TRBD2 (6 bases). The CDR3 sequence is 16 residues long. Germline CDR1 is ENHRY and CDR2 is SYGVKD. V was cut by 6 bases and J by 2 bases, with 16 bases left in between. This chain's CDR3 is CAISDPGGNNTGELFF. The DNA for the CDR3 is TGTGCCATCAGCGACCCAGGAGGGAATAACACCGGGGAGCTGTTTTTT.

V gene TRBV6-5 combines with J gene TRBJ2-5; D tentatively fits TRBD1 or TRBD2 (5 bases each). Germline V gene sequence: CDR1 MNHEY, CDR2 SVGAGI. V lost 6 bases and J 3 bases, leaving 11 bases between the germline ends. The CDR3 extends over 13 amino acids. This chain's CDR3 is CASRRGPEETQYF. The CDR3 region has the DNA TGTGCCAGCAGACGGGGACCGGAAGAGACCCAGTACTTC.

The CDR3 region is CASSSGLATSTDTQYF. The CDR3 DNA follows: TGTGCCAGCAGCTCCGGACTAGCGACTAGCACAGATACGCAGTATTTT. V is TRBV11-2 and J is TRBJ2-3; 9 nucleotides line up with TRBD2. The trim removed 4 bases at V and 0 bases at J, leaving 5 bases unmatched. This CDR3 has 16 amino acids. CDR1 and CDR2 (germline): SGHAT, FQNNGV.

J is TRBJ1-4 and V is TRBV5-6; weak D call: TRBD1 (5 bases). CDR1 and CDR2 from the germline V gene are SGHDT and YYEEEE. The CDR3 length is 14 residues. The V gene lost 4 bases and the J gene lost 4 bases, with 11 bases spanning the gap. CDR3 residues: CASSRRGFNEKLFF. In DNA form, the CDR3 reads TGTGCCAGCAGCAGGCGGGGGTTTAATGAAAAACTGTTTTTT.

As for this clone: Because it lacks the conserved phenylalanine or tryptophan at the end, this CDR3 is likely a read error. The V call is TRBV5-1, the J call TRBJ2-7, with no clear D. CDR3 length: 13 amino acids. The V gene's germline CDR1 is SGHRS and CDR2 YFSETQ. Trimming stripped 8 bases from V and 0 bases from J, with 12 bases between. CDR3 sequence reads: CASSAEISYEQYL. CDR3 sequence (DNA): TGCGCCAGTTCGGCGGAGATCTCCTACGAGCAGTACCTC.

CDR3 residues: CASRGRGYSNQPQHF. Written as DNA, the CDR3 is TGTGCCAGTAGAGGTAGGGGATATAGCAATCAGCCCCAGCATTTT. The J gene is TRBJ1-5, the V gene TRBV19; D is possibly TRBD1 (5 bases). This CDR3 is 15 amino acids long. Germline loops: CDR1 LNHDA, CDR2 SQIVND (reference sequence). V was pared by 6 bases and J by 0 bases, with 12 bases between.

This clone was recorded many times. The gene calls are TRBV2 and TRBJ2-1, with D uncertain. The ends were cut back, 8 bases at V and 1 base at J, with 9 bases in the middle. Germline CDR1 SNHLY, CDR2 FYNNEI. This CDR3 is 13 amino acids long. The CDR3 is CASDLESYNEQFF. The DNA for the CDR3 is TGTGCCAGCGACTTGGAGTCCTACAATGAGCAGTTCTTC.

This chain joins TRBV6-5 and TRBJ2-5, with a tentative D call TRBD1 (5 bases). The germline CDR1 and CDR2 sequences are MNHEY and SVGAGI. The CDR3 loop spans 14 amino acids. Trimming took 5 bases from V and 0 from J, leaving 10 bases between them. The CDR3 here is CASSRGWYQETQYF. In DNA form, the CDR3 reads TGTGCCAGCAGTAGGGGATGGTACCAAGAGACCCAGTACTTC.

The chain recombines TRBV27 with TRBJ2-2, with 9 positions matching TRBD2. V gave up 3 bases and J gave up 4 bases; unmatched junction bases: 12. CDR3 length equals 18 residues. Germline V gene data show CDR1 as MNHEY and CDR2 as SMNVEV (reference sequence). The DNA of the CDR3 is TGTGCCAGCAGTTTTCACCCCGCGGGGGGGGCGGGCACCGGGGAGCTGTTTTTT. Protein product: CASSFHPAGGAGTGELFF.

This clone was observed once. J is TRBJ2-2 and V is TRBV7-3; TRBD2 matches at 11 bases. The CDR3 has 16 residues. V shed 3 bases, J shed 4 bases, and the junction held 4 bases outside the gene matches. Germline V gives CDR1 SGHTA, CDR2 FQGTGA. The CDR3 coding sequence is TGTGCCAGCAGCTTTACTAGCGGGAGTTTCACCGGGGAGCTGTTTTTT. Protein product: CASSFTSGSFTGELFF.

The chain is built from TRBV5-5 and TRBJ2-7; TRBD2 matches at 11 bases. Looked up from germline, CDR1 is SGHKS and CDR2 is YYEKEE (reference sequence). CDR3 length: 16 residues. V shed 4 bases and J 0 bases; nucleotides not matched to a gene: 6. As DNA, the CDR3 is TGTGCCAGCAGCCGGGGACTAGCGGAGGCCTCCTACGAGCAGTACTTC. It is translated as CASSRGLAEASYEQYF. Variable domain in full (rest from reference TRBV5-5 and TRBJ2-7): DAGVTQSPTHLIKTRGQQVTLRCSPISGHKSVSWYQQVLGQGPQFIFQYYEKEERGRGNFPDRFSARQFPNYSSELNVNALLLGDSALYLCASSRGLAEASYEQYFGPGTRLTVT.

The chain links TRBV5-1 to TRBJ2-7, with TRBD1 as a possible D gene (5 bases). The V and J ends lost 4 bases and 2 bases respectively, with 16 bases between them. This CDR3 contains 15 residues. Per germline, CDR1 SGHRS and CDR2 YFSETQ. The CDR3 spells CASSQQTAHTYEQYF. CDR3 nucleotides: TGCGCCAGCAGCCAACAGACAGCCCACACCTACGAGCAGTACTTC.

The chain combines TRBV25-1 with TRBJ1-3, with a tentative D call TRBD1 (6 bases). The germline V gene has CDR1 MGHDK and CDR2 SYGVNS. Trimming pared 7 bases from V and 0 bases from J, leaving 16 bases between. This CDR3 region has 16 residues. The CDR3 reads CASTPGQTRSGNTIYF. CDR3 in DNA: TGTGCCAGCACCCCCGGACAGACTCGCTCTGGAAACACCATATATTTT. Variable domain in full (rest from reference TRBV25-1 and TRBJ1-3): EADIYQTPRYLVIGTGKKITLECSQTMGHDKMYWYQQDPGMELHLIHYSYGVNSTEKGDLSSESTVSRIRTEHFPLTLESARPSHTSQYLCASTPGQTRSGNTIYFGEGSWLTVV.

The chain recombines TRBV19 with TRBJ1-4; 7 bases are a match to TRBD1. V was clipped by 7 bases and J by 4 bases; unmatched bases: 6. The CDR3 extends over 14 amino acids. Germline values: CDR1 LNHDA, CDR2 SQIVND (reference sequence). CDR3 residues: CASNWGQLNEKLFF. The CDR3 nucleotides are TGTGCCAGTAATTGGGGACAGCTTAATGAAAAACTGTTTTTT.

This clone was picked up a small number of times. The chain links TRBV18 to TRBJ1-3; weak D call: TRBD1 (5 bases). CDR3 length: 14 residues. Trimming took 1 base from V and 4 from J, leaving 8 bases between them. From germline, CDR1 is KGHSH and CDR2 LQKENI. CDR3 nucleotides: TGTGCCAGCTCACCACGAGGGGAAGGAAACACCATATATTTT. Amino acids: CASSPRGEGNTIYF.

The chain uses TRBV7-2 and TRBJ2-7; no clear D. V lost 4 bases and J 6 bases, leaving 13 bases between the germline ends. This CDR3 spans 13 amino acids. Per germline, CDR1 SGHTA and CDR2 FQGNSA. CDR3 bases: TGTGCCAGCAGCTACGCGGAGCGTGTCGAGCAGTACTTC. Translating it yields CASSYAERVEQYF.

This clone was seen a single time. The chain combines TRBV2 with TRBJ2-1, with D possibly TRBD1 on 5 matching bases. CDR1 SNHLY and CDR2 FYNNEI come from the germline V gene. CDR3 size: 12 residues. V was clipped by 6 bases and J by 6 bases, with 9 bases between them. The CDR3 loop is CASRAQGNEQFF. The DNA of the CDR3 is TGTGCCAGCAGGGCCCAGGGCAATGAGCAGTTCTTC. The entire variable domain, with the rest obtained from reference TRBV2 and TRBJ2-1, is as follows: EPEVTQTPSHQVTQMGQEVILRCVPISNHLYFYWYRQILGQKVEFLVSFYNNEISEKSEIFDDQFSVERPDGSNFTLKIRSTKLEDSAMYFCASRAQGNEQFFGPGTRLTVL.

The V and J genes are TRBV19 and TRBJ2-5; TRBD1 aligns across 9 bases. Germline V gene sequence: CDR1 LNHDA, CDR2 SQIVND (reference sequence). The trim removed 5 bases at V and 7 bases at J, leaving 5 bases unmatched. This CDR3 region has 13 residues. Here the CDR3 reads CASSRDRALTQYF. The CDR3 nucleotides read TGTGCCAGTAGTCGGGACAGGGCACTGACCCAGTACTTC.

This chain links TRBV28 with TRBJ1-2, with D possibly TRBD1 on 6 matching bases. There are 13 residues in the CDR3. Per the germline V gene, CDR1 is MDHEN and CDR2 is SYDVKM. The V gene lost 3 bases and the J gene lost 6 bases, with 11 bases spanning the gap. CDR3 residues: CASSFRRGDGYTF. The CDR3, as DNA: TGTGCCAGCAGTTTTCGCAGGGGCGATGGCTACACCTTC.

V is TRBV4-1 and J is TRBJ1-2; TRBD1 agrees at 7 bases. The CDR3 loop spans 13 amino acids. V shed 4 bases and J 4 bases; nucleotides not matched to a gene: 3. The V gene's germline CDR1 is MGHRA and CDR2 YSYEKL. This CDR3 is CASSRDRTYGYTF. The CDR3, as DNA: TGCGCCAGCAGCCGGGACAGAACCTATGGCTACACCTTC.

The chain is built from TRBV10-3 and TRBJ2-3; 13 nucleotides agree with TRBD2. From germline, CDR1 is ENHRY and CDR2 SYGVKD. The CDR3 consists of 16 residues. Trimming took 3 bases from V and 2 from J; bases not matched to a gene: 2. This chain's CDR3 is CAISDGTSGITDTQYF. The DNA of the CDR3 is TGTGCCATCAGTGATGGGACTAGCGGGATCACAGATACGCAGTATTTT.

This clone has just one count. In nucleotides, the CDR3 is TGTGCCAGCGAGGGTAATGGCTACACCTTC. Its translation is CASEGNGYTF. The chain couples TRBV6-1 to TRBJ1-2; D is undetermined. Germline V lookup: CDR1 MNHNS, CDR2 SASEGT. V was clipped by 8 bases and J by 6 bases, with 7 bases between them. The CDR3 is 10 residues long.